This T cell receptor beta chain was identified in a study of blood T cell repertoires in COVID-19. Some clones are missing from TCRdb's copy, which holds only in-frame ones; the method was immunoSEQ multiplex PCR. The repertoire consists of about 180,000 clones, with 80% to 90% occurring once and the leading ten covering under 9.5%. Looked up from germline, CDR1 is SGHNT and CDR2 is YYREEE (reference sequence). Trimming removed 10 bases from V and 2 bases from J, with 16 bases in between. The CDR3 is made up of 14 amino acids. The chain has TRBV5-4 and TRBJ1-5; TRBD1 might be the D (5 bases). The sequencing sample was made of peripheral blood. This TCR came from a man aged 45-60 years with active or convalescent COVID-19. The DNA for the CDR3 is TGTGCCTGGGGGGACGAGGCTGGCAATCAGCCCCAGCATTTT. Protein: CAWGDEAGNQPQHF.